This T cell receptor beta chain was profiled in a study of cytomegalovirus exposure and HLA in healthy donors. Whole-study results and caveats: Excluded were some V segments that proved indistinguishable, including TRBV6-2 and TRBV6-3. The study designated 150 to 200 TCR beta chains cytomegalovirus-associated.

The donors (healthy individuals) were bone marrow donors. 60 Vbeta and 13 Jbeta primers were used in PCR. Method: immunoSEQ multiplex PCR; TCRdb's copy keeps in-frame clones and lacks some. The sample contains about 220,000 clones, over 65% of which appear only once. Note on this clone: The antigen is unknown.

The CDR3 sequence is 15 residues long. Germline lookup yields CDR1 SGHNT and CDR2 YYREEE (reference sequence). Trimming took off 4 bases at V and 1 base at J, with 14 bases between the two ends. Specimen: PBMCs. The V and J genes are TRBV5-4 and TRBJ1-1, with unresolved D. The sequence came from a man in his late teens or twenties in good health and CMV-seronegative. Written as DNA, the CDR3 is TGTGCCAGCAGCCGAACTCTACCGGGGAACACTGAAGCTTTCTTT. This encodes CASSRTLPGNTEAFF.